The T cell receptor (beta chain) described here comes from a study of blood T cell repertoires in COVID-19 (dated by TCRdb to the early 2020s). In the study overall: The collaborator samples originated in the United States, Italy and Spain and spanned the acute and convalescent phases of COVID-19. The prospective study material was composed of cDNA or gDNA derived from T cells, B-cell-depleted T cells, or PBMCs. Subjects who had been exposed to COVID-19, were actively infected with it, or had recovered from it provided the deeply sampled blood TCRbeta repertoires that made up the dataset. Nearly every sample came with metadata listing a de-identified subject ID, COVID-19 status, age in years and sex. The samples were drawn from two sources: the first 160 participants of the ongoing ImmuneRACE study, and 950 to 1,500 subjects contributed by 6 global collaborators. The repertoires were made available in a free public database intended to serve as a resource for research on the immune response to SARS-CoV-2. Where available, HLA class I and class II types were taken from metadata supplied by the sample provider and were not determined by assay-based typing.

There are 13 amino acids in the CDR3, from cysteine to phenylalanine inclusive. The entry retains the CDR3 DNA only, 39 bases that are in frame from base 1. V is shortened by 7 bases, J by 4 bases, and the region joining them spans 12 bases. From the germline V gene, CDR1 is LGHNT and CDR2 is FRNRAP. Each collaborating institution followed its own protocols to collect whole blood in K2EDTA tubes. For TCRbeta analysis, collaborators shipped samples in one of three forms: frozen whole blood, isolated PBMCs, or DNA extracted from either of those sample types. As for this clone: What this receptor recognizes is not known. Base qualities were left out, and no much larger clone turns up one base away.

TCRbeta CDR3 regions were amplified from genomic DNA using the immunoSEQ Assay, a bias-controlled multiplex PCR. Per the authors' processing: The number of nucleated cells in each sample was estimated from the amplification of reference gene primers within the assay. To quantify the absolute abundance of each unique TCRbeta CDR3 rearrangement, sequence reads were collapsed and filtered. For each sample, productive Simpson clonality was calculated by taking the square root of Simpson's diversity index across productive rearrangements. The immuneACCESS repertoire file appears here via TCRdb, limited to in-frame rearrangements. These files lack a portion of the clones; in checked studies, under half of the deficit traces to unresolved V genes, and the cause of the others is not known. V, J and clone size reflect that table, while D and trimming were determined from the DNA. The sample table lists 95,000 to 150,000 clones, 85% to 90% of them with a count of one. The top ten hold approximately 6.6% of the sample.

Broader findings and caveats from the paper: The quantity of clinical and demographic metadata differed by source and by participant and was supplied without curation.

The chain is encoded by TRBV12-5 joined to TRBJ2-3; a weak D assignment points to TRBD2 (7 bases agree). The specimen was peripheral blood. This clonotype was obtained from a man older than 75 with active or convalescent COVID-19. At the DNA level, the sequence is TGTGCTAGTGAAACGGGGGGCGCAGATACGCAGTATTTT. Its protein product is CASETGGADTQYF.